A selection of T cell receptor beta chains follows, all from one sample in a study of cytomegalovirus exposure and HLA in healthy donors. Assay used: immunoSEQ multiplex PCR; TCRdb lists only in-frame clones, some missing. This sample has roughly 100,000 clones, with just under 95% found just once. The specimen sequenced was PBMCs. These receptors were collected from a woman aged 18-29 years in good health and CMV-seronegative. Both conserved end residues are part of each CDR3. D genes are given only for firm matches. Not all rows give a size; the values are once, few, many and, for expanded clones, a class.

d_gene	v_gene	abundance	j_gene	CDR3aa	CDR3nt
-	TRBV7-7	-	TRBJ2-7	CASSLNRGADYEQYF	TGTGCTAGCAGTTTAAACCGGGGGGCGGACTACGAGCAGTACTTC
-	TRBV7-6	-	TRBJ2-2	CASSLGFTGENTGELFF	TGTGCCAGCAGCTTAGGGTTTACGGGAGAGAACACCGGGGAGCTGTTTTTT
-	TRBV6-5	-	TRBJ1-1	CASSAARGTEAFF	TGTGCCAGCAGCGCCGCGCGGGGCACTGAAGCTTTCTTT
TRBD2	TRBV7-8	-	TRBJ2-1	CASSLRETRGEQFF	TGTGCCAGCAGCTTGCGGGAGACGAGGGGTGAGCAGTTCTTC
TRBD2	TRBV7-8	-	TRBJ2-1	CASSLATRETFGNEQFF	TGTGCCAGCAGCTTAGCGACGCGGGAGACGTTTGGGAATGAGCAGTTCTTC
TRBD1	TRBV9	-	TRBJ2-7	CASSPGTVIYEQYF	TGTGCCAGCAGCCCCGGGACAGTAATCTACGAGCAGTACTTC
-	TRBV5-6	-	TRBJ2-7	CASSFQRLLLLSEQYF	TGTGCCAGCAGCTTCCAACGACTCCTTCTTCTGAGTGAGCAGTACTTC
TRBD2	TRBV5-1	-	TRBJ2-5	CASSSGTSGGPAETQYF	TGCGCCAGCAGTTCCGGGACTAGCGGGGGACCCGCGGAGACCCAGTACTTC
-	TRBV19	-	TRBJ2-7	CASSMTAAPTAEQYF	TGTGCCAGTAGTATGACGGCGGCACCTACCGCCGAGCAGTACTTC
-	TRBV9	-	TRBJ2-7	CASSVGAALTYEQYF	TGTGCCAGCAGCGTTGGGGCAGCCTTAACCTACGAGCAGTACTTC
TRBD2	TRBV7-6	-	TRBJ2-7	CASSSPGLAGKEQYF	TGTGCCAGCAGCTCCCCGGGACTAGCGGGGAAAGAGCAGTACTTC
-	TRBV7-2	once	TRBJ2-7	CASSSGQYEQYF	TGTGCCAGCAGCTCAGGACAGTACGAGCAGTACTTC
-	TRBV18	-	TRBJ2-1	CASSPPGPRDGEQFF	TGTGCCAGCTCACCACCAGGACCGAGGGATGGAGAGCAGTTCTTC
-	TRBV4-1	-	TRBJ1-5	CASSQDRGNQPQHF	TGCGCCAGCAGCCAAGATCGCGGAAATCAGCCCCAGCATTTT
TRBD1	TRBV2	-	TRBJ1-2	CASSSLTGQGGGYTF	TGTGCCAGCAGCTCCTTAACGGGACAGGGTGGTGGCTACACCTTC
TRBD1	TRBV4-3	once	TRBJ2-2	CASSQEPRTGTGELFF	TGCGCCAGCAGCCAAGAACCGAGGACAGGGACCGGGGAGCTGTTTTTT
TRBD2	TRBV4-1	-	TRBJ2-1	CASSQVSGRVNEQFF	TGCGCCAGCAGCCAAGTAAGCGGGAGGGTTAATGAGCAGTTCTTC
-	TRBV7-2	-	TRBJ2-1	CASSSAPIVLSGNEQFF	TGTGCCAGCAGCTCCGCTCCGATTGTGTTATCGGGGAATGAGCAGTTCTTC
-	TRBV5-5	-	TRBJ1-1	CASSLLGHTEAFF	TGTGCCAGCAGCCTCCTGGGCCACACTGAAGCTTTCTTT
TRBD2	TRBV7-3	once	TRBJ2-1	CASSLGTSGHNEQFF	TGTGCCAGCAGCCTAGGGACTAGCGGACACAATGAGCAGTTCTTC
-	TRBV5-1	-	TRBJ1-4	CASSSLREAEKLFF	TGCGCCAGCAGCTCCCTTCGGGAAGCTGAAAAACTGTTTTTT
TRBD1	TRBV9	-	TRBJ1-3	CASSVSGTGMDTIYF	TGTGCCAGCAGCGTAAGTGGGACAGGGATGGACACCATATATTTT
-	TRBV11-3	once	TRBJ1-2	CASSGINYGYTF	TGTGCCAGCAGCGGCATTAACTATGGCTACACCTTC
-	TRBV19	few	TRBJ1-2	CASSIISESYGYTF	TGTGCCAGTAGTATAATCTCCGAGTCCTATGGCTACACCTTC
-	TRBV4-3	-	TRBJ1-2	CASSQGGTGTYGYTF	TGCGCCAGCAGCCAAGGGGGAACAGGGACGTATGGCTACACCTTC
-	TRBV7-2	-	TRBJ2-5	CASSFQGQETQYF	TGTGCCAGCAGCTTCCAGGGGCAAGAGACCCAGTACTTC
-	TRBV14	-	TRBJ1-1	CASSQVYPNTEAFF	TGTGCCAGCAGCCAAGTCTACCCGAACACTGAAGCTTTCTTT
TRBD1	TRBV19	once	TRBJ1-1	CASSMDRVNTEAFF	TGTGCCAGTAGTATGGACAGGGTGAACACTGAAGCTTTCTTT
-	TRBV25-1	-	TRBJ1-2	CASSARNVMGGNYGYTF	TGTGCCAGCAGTGCCCGAAACGTTATGGGGGGGAACTATGGCTACACCTTC
-	TRBV9	-	TRBJ2-1	CASSAGTLNEQFF	TGTGCCAGCAGCGCCGGGACTTTAAATGAGCAGTTCTTC
-	TRBV21-1	once	TRBJ1-2	CASSKARQVLNYGYTF	TGTGCCAGCAGCAAAGCGAGACAGGTGCTTAACTATGGCTACACCTTC
TRBD1	TRBV10-3	-	TRBJ1-4	CAISESGTGGGKLFF	TGTGCCATCAGTGAGTCAGGCACAGGGGGTGGAAAACTGTTTTTT
TRBD1	TRBV5-1	-	TRBJ2-4	CASSSTGQNIQYF	TGCGCCAGCAGCTCGACAGGGCAAAACATTCAGTACTTC
-	TRBV2	-	TRBJ1-2	CASRLQVGANYGYTF	TGTGCCAGCAGGCTACAGGTTGGGGCTAACTATGGCTACACCTTC
-	TRBV19	-	TRBJ1-1	CASSIAQGWTEAFF	TGTGCCAGTAGTATAGCTCAGGGGTGGACTGAAGCTTTCTTT
-	TRBV29-1	once	TRBJ2-1	CSVPRGDEQFF	TGCAGCGTCCCACGAGGCGATGAGCAGTTCTTC
TRBD1	TRBV27	-	TRBJ1-4	CASSYRGREGEKLFF	TGTGCCAGCAGTTACAGGGGGCGCGAGGGTGAAAAACTGTTTTTT
-	TRBV6-5	-	TRBJ2-2	CASSGTGELFF	TGTGCCAGCAGCGGCACCGGGGAGCTGTTTTTT
TRBD1	TRBV7-8	-	TRBJ2-5	CASSLEDRDLRETQYF	TGTGCCAGCAGCTTAGAGGACAGGGACCTTCGGGAGACCCAGTACTTC
-	TRBV28	few	TRBJ1-6	CASSRQGSSYNSPLHF	TGTGCCAGCAGTCGGCAGGGTAGCTCCTATAATTCACCCCTCCACTTT
-	TRBV5-6	once	TRBJ1-2	CASSLPTTGARLYGYTF	TGTGCCAGCAGCTTGCCTACCACAGGCGCCCGGCTGTATGGCTACACCTTC
-	TRBV2	-	TRBJ1-1	CASSAGDTEAFF	TGTGCCAGCAGTGCCGGGGACACTGAAGCTTTCTTT
TRBD2	TRBV5-1	-	TRBJ2-3	CASSLSIGRTGTDTQYF	TGCGCCAGCAGCTTAAGCATCGGGAGGACCGGCACAGATACGCAGTATTTT
-	TRBV9	-	TRBJ2-1	CANRTAPANNEQFF	TGTGCCAACAGAACTGCACCCGCAAACAATGAGCAGTTCTTC
TRBD1	TRBV30	-	TRBJ2-7	CAWSGNTPGQGGSREDYEQYF	TGTGCCTGGAGTGGGAATACCCCGGGACAGGGAGGGTCACGAGAGGACTACGAGCAGTACTTC
-	TRBV10-3	-	TRBJ2-1	CAISESGGNYNEQFF	TGTGCCATCAGTGAGTCGGGGGGAAACTACAATGAGCAGTTCTTC
-	TRBV19	once	TRBJ2-1	CASSISSKSPTPSAEQFF	TGTGCCAGTAGTATTTCCTCCAAATCCCCTACCCCTTCTGCCGAGCAGTTCTTC
TRBD2	TRBV4-1	-	TRBJ2-1	CASRKGLAGGYNEQFF	TGCGCCAGCAGAAAGGGACTAGCGGGGGGGTACAATGAGCAGTTCTTC
-	TRBV19	-	TRBJ1-1	CASSRGGENTEAFF	TGTGCCAGTAGTAGAGGGGGGGAGAACACTGAAGCTTTCTTT
-	TRBV4-3	-	TRBJ2-3	CASSQATDTQYF	TGCGCCAGCAGCCAAGCTACAGATACGCAGTATTTT
-	TRBV6-1	-	TRBJ2-5	CASSEGPSQETQYF	TGTGCCAGCAGTGAAGGGCCTTCCCAAGAGACCCAGTACTTC
-	TRBV18	-	TRBJ2-7	CASSPQGSYEQYF	TGTGCCAGCTCACCTCAGGGTTCTTACGAGCAGTACTTC
-	TRBV5-4	-	TRBJ1-2	CASSWASTGVYGYTF	TGTGCCAGCAGCTGGGCGTCGACAGGTGTCTATGGCTACACCTTC